A single sample is the source of the 2 T cell receptor beta chains below, sequenced in a study of vaccination and CD4 T cells after COVID-19. The study sequenced cultured CD4+ T cell DNA using the Oncomine TCR Beta short-read assay. TCRdb independently ran MiXCR on the PCR reads; one entry per CDR3 protein. Of some 13,000 distinct CDR3 sequences in the sample, about two fifths were seen once. What these receptors recognize is not known. Treatment indicated: roughly nine-day PBMC culture with coronavirus spike peptide pools or control peptides (ViraFEST assay). The sample consisted of CD4+ T cells from blood, cultured in vitro. Receptors were obtained from a human donor who had recovered from COVID-19.

V is TRBV6-5 and J is TRBJ1-2, with D unclear. The CDR3 is made up of 16 amino acids. CDR1 is MNHEY and CDR2 is SVGAGI in the germline V gene. Trimming took off 4 bases at V and 0 bases at J, with 15 bases between the two ends. CDR3 region: CASSLSGAAANYGYTF. CDR3 sequence (DNA): TGTGCCAGCAGTTTATCGGGCGCCGCAGCTAACTATGGCTACACCTTC.

This chain links TRBV20-1 with TRBJ2-5, with D uncertain. There are 12 residues in the CDR3. CDR1 is DFQATT and CDR2 is SNEGSKA in the germline V gene (reference sequence). CDR3 DNA: TGCAGCCAGACCGGGCCTGTAGAGACCCAGTACTTC. It is translated as CSQTGPVETQYF.